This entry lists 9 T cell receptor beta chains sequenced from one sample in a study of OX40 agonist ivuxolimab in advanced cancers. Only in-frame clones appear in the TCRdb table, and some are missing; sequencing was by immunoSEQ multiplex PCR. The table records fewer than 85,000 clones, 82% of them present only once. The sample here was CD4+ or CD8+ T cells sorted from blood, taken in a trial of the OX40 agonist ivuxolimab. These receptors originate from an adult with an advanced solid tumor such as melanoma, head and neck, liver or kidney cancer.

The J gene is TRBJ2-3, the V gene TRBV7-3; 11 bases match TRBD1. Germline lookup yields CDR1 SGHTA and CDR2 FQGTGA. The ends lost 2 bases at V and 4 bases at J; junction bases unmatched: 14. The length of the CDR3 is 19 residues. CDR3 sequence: CASSLYPPGQGALPDTQYF. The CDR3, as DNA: TGTGCCAGCAGCTTATATCCCCCAGGACAGGGGGCGCTCCCAGATACGCAGTATTTT.

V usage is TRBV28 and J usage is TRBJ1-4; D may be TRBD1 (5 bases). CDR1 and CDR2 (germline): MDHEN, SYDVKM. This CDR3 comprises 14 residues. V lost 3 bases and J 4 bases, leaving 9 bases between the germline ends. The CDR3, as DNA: TGTGCCAGCAGTTTGTCCCAGGGTAATGAAAAACTGTTTTTT. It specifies CASSLSQGNEKLFF.

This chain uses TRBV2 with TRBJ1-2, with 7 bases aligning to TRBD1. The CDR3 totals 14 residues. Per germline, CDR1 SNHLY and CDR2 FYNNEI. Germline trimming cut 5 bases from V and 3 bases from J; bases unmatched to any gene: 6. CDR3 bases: TGTGCCAGCAGTCCAACAGGGGTCGACTATGGCTACACCTTC. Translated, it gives CASSPTGVDYGYTF.

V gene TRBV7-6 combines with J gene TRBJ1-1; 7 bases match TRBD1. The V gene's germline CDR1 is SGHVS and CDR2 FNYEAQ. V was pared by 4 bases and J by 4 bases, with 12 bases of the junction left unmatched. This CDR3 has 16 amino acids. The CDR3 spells CASSSNPTGQLTEAFF. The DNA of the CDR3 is TGTGCCAGCAGCTCGAATCCGACAGGGCAGCTCACTGAAGCTTTCTTT.

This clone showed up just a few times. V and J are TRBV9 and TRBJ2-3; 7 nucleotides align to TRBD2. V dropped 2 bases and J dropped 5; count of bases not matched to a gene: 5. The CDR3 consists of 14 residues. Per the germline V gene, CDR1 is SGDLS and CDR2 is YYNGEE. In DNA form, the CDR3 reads TGTGCCAGCAGCGTGAGCGGGATGGGAGATACGCAGTATTTT. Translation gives CASSVSGMGDTQYF.

The CDR3 DNA follows: TGTGCCAGCAGCTTGAGACAGGGGGCGAATATCGGGGAGCTGTTTTTT. It is translated as CASSLRQGANIGELFF. The V call is TRBV5-4, the J call TRBJ2-2; 10 positions agree with TRBD1. CDR3 length: 16 amino acids. CDR1 is SGHNT, CDR2 YYREEE, per germline (reference sequence). V was pared by 1 base and J by 7 bases, with 7 bases of the junction left unmatched.

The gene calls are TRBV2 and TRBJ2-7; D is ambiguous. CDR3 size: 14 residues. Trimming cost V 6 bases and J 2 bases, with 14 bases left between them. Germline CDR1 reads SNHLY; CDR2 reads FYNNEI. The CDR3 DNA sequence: TGTGCCAGCAGGACCCATGGGGTACCCTACGAGCAGTACTTC. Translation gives CASRTHGVPYEQYF.

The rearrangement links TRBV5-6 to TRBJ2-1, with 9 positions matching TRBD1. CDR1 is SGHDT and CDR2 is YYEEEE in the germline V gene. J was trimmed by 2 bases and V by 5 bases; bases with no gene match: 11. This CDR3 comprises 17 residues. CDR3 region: CASSSGQGSWAYNEQFF. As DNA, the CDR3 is TGTGCCAGCAGTTCAGGACAGGGGAGCTGGGCCTACAATGAGCAGTTCTTC. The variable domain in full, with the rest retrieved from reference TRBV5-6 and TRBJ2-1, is DAGVTQSPTHLIKTRGQQVTLRCSPKSGHDTVSWYQQALGQGPQFIFQYYEEEERQRGNFPDRFSGHQFPNYSSELNVNALLLGDSALYLCASSSGQGSWAYNEQFFGPGTRLTVL.

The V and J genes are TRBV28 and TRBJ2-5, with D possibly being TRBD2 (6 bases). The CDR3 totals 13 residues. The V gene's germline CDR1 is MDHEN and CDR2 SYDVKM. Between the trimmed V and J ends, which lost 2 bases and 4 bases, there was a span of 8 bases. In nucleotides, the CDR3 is TGTGCCAGCAGTTTAGGGGGGTCAGAGACCCAGTACTTC. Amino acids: CASSLGGSETQYF.